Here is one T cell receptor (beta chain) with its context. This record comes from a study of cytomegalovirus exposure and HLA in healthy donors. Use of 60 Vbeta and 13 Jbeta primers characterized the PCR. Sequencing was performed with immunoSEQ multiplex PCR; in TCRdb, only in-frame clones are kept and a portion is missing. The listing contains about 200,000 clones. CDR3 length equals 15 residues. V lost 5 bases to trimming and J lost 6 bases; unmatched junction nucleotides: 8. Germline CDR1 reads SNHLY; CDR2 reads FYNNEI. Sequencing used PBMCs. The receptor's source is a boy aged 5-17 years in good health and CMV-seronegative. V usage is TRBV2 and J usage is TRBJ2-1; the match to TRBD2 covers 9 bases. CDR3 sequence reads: CASSRWRGGGNEQFF. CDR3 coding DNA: TGTGCCAGCAGTCGTTGGCGGGGGGGCGGCAATGAGCAGTTCTTC. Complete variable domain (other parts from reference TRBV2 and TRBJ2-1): EPEVTQTPSHQVTQMGQEVILRCVPISNHLYFYWYRQILGQKVEFLVSFYNNEISEKSEIFDDQFSVERPDGSNFTLKIRSTKLEDSAMYFCASSRWRGGGNEQFFGPGTRLTVL.